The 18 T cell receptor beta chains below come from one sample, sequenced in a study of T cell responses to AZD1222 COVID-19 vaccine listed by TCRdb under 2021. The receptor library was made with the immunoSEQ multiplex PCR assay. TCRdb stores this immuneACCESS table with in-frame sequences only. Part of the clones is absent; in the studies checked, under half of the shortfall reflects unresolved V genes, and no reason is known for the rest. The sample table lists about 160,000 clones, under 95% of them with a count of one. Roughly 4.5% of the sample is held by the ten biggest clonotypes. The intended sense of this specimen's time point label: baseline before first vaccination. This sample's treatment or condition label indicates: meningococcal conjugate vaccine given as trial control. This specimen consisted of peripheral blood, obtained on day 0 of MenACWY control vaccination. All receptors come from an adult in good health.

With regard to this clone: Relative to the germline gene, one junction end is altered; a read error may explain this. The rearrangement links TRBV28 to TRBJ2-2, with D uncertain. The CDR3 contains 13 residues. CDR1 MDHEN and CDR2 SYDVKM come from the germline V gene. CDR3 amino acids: CASISPKTGELFF. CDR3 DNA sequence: TGTGCCAGCATTTCCCCGAAAACCGGGGAGCTGTTTTTT.

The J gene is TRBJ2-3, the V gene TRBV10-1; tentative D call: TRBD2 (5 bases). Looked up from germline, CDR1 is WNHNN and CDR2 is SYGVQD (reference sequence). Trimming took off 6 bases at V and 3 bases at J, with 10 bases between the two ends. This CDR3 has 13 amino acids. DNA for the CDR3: TGCGCCAGCAGAAGGGAGTTTACAGATACGCAGTATTTT. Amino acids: CASRREFTDTQYF.

DNA for the CDR3: TGTGCCAGCAGTTACTTGCAGGGGAACTATGGCTACACCTTC. It translates to CASSYLQGNYGYTF. J is TRBJ1-2 and V is TRBV6-2 or TRBV6-3; weak D call: TRBD1 (6 bases). The CDR3 is made up of 14 amino acids. CDR1 and CDR2 from the germline V gene are MNHEY and SVGEGT. V gave up 1 base and J gave up 2 bases, with 8 bases separating them.

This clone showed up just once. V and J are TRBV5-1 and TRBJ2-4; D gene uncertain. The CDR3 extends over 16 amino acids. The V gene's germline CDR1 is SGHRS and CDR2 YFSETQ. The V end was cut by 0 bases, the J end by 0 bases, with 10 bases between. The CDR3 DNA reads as TGCGCCAGCAGCTTGGCGGAGAGTCTAGCCAAAAACATTCAGTACTTC. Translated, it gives CASSLAESLAKNIQYF.

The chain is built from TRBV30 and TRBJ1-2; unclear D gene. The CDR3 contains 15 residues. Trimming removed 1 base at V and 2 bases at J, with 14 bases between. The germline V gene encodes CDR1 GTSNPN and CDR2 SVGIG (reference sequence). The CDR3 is CAWSAFSRPNYGYTF. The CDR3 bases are TGTGCCTGGAGTGCTTTTTCTCGGCCCAACTATGGCTACACCTTC. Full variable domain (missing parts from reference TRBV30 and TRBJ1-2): SQTIHQWPATLVQPVGSPLSLECTVEGTSNPNLYWYRQAAGRGLQLLFYSVGIGQISSEVPQNLSASRPQDRQFILSSKKLLLSDSGFYLCAWSAFSRPNYGYTFGSGTRLTVV.

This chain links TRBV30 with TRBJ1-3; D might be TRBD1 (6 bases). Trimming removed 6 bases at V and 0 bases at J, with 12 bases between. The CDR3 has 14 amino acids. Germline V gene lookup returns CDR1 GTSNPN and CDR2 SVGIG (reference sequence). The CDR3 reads CACWWTVSGNTIYF. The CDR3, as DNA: TGTGCCTGCTGGTGGACAGTCTCTGGAAACACCATATATTTT.

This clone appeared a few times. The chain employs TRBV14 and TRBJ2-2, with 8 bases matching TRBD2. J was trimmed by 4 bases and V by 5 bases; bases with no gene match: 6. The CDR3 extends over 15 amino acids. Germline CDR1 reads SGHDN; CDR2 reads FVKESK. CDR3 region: CASSSGTRPTGELFF. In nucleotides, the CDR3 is TGTGCCAGCAGCTCCGGGACTAGGCCCACCGGGGAGCTGTTTTTT.

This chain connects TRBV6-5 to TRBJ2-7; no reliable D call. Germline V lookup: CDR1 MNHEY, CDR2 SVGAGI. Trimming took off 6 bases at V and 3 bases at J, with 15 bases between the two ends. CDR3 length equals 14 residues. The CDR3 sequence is CASSSLDSGYEQYF. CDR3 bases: TGTGCCAGCAGCTCCCTAGACTCCGGCTACGAGCAGTACTTC.

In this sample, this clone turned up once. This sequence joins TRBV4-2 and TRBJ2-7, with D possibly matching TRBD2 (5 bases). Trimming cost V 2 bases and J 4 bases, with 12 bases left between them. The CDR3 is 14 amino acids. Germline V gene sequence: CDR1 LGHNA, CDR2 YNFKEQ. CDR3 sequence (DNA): TGTGCCAGCAGCCAATCCAGCGGAATTTACGAGCAGTACTTC. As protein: CASSQSSGIYEQYF.

This CDR3 is CASSLVLRFGSNQPQHF. The CDR3 DNA is TGTGCCAGCAGCTTAGTTCTTCGGTTTGGGAGCAATCAGCCCCAGCATTTT. The genes are TRBV7-2 and TRBJ1-5, with unresolved D. Germline CDR1 and CDR2: SGHTA and FQGNSA. V lost 1 base and J lost 1, with 14 bases in between. The CDR3 runs 17 residues.

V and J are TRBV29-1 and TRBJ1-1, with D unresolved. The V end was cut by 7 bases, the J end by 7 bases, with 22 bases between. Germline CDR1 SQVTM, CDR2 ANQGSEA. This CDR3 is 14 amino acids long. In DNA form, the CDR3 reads TGCAGCGCCCTCTCGTACGATACAGTCTTTGAAGCTTTCTTT. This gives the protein CSALSYDTVFEAFF.

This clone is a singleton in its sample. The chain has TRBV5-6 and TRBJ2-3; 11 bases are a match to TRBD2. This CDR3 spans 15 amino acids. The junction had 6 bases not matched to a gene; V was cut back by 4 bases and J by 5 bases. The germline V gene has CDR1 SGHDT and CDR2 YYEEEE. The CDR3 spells CASSLLAGGGDTQYF. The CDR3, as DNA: TGTGCCAGCAGCCTTTTAGCGGGAGGGGGAGATACGCAGTATTTT.

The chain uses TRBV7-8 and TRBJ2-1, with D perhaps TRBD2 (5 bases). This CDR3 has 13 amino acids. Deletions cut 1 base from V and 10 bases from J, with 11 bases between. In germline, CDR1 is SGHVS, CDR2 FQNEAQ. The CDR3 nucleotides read TGTGCCAGCAGCTTAGACCCGGGCGGGGAGCAGTTCTTC. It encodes CASSLDPGGEQFF. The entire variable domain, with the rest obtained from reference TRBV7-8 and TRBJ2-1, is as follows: GAGVSQSPRYKVAKRGQDVALRCDPISGHVSLFWYQQALGQGPEFLTYFQNEAQLDKSGLPSDRFFAERPEGSVSTLKIQRTQQEDSAVYLCASSLDPGGEQFFGPGTRLTVL.

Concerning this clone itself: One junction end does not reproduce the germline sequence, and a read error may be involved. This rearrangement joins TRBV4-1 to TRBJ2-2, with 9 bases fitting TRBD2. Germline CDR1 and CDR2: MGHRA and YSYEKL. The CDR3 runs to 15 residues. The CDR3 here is CASRQAGGNTGELFF. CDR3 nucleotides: TGCGCCAGCAGACAAGCGGGAGGTAACACCGGGGAGCTGTTTTTT.

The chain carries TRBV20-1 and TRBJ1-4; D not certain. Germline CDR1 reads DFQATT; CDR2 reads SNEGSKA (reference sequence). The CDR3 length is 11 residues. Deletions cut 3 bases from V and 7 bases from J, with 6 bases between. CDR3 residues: CSASRSEKLFF. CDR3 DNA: TGCAGTGCTAGTAGGAGTGAAAAACTGTTTTTT.

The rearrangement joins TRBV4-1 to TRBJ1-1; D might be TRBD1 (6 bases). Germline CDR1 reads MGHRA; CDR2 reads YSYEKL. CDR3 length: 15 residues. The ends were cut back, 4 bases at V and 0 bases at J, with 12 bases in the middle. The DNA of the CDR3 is TGCGCCAGCAGCCTCCTTCACAGGGTGAACACTGAAGCTTTCTTT. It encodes CASSLLHRVNTEAFF.

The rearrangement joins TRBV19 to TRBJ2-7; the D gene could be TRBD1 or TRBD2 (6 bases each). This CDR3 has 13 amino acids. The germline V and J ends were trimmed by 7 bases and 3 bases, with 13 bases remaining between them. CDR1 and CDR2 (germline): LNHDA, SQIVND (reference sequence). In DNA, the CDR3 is TGTGCCAGTAAAGAAGGAGGGGGCTACGAGCAGTACTTC. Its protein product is CASKEGGGYEQYF.

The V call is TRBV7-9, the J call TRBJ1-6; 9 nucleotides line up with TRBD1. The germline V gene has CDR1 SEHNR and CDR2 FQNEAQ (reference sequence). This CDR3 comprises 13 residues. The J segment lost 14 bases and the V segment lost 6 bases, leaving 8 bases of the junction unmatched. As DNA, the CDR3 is TGTGCCAGCAGTTTTGGACAGGGGTCGACCCTCCACTTT. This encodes CASSFGQGSTLHF.